This section outlines one TCR beta chain sequence together with its context. The antigen is not known. These data originate in a study of cytomegalovirus exposure and HLA in healthy donors. On the study more broadly: There were 350 to 400 genotyped donors. Of these, 81% fell in the genetic ancestry cluster associated with self-reported Caucasian donors.

The PCR ran on 60 Vbeta and 13 Jbeta primers. The protocol was immunoSEQ multiplex PCR, while the TCRdb copy is restricted to in-frame clones and leaves out a portion. The table includes under 300,000 clones, about 86% detected once. CDR1 SGDLS and CDR2 YYNGEE come from the germline V gene. This CDR3 contains 13 residues. The junction had 4 bases not matched to a gene; V was cut back by 1 base and J by 8 bases. General study findings and limits: The listing of 150 to 200 TCR beta chains classed them as cytomegalovirus-associated.

This receptor was obtained from a woman between 55 and 75 years old in good health and CMV-seropositive. Sequenced material: PBMCs. The rearrangement joins TRBV9 to TRBJ1-2, with 8 bases identical to TRBD1. The CDR3 loop is CASSVTGGVGYTF. The CDR3 region has the DNA TGTGCCAGCAGCGTAACAGGGGGTGTGGGCTACACCTTC.